This TCR beta chain was documented in a study of CXCR3-negative and CXCR3-positive naive CD8 T cells. General observations from the study: The TRBV-TRBJ usage of naive CXCR3-negative and CXCR3-positive cells was similar, but that of memory cells differed. When CXCR3-positive naive cells were set against CXCR3-negative naive cells, the former had more hydrophobic TRB CDR3s.

CDR3 length: 15 residues. Germline-derived CDR1 and CDR2 are DFQATT and SNEGSKA (reference sequence). The study made its TRB cDNA libraries by 5' RACE, adding UMI labels. TCRdb re-called the 5' RACE reads and shows each CDR3 protein once, DNA omitted. The sample's table shows approximately 59,000 distinct CDR3 sequences. To note about this clonotype: Its specificity is not known.

The receptor comes from a human donor in good health. Some clones in this sample may be carry-over from other donors' samples. The sample consisted of naive CXCR3+ CD8+ T cells from blood. Subset described: CD45RO-CCR7+CD27+CD95- naive CD8+ T cells expressing CXCR3 (TNR3+). The chain uses TRBV20-1 and TRBJ2-1; TCRdb selects TRBD1, and the lack of DNA leaves this call unchecked. CDR3 residues: CSARPRGVGNNEQFF.